The 14 T cell receptor beta chains given below trace back to one sample, sequenced in a study of cytomegalovirus exposure and HLA in healthy donors. The PCR was carried out with 60 Vbeta primers and 13 Jbeta primers. Profiled with immunoSEQ multiplex PCR; TCRdb holds only in-frame clones, not every one. In the table there are about 120,000 clones, 80% of which are singletons. The sample was PBMCs. These receptors all come from a man under 40 in good health and CMV-seronegative.

As regards this clone: At one boundary the junction diverges from the germline segment, which might be a read error. V is TRBV6-4 and J is TRBJ2-7, with 9 bases identical to TRBD1. The CDR3 consists of 15 residues. Germline V gene lookup returns CDR1 MRHNA and CDR2 SNTAGT. Written as DNA, the CDR3 is TGTGCCGGCAGTGAGAGACCGGGACAGGGTTCCGAGCAGTACTTC. This codes for CAGSERPGQGSEQYF.

Turning to this clone: One junction end disagrees with the germline gene, perhaps due to a read error. The chain links TRBV27 to TRBJ1-5; D is unclear. The CDR3 is 14 amino acids. From germline, CDR1 is MNHEY and CDR2 SMNVEV (reference sequence). The CDR3, as DNA: TGTGCCAGCCGGGCGGGAGTGGGGAGCTTGCCCCAGAATTTT. Its protein product is CASRAGVGSLPQNF.

The genes are TRBV5-1 and TRBJ2-5, with 8 bases lining up with TRBD1. The junction had 8 bases not matched to a gene; V was cut back by 1 base and J by 3 bases. The V gene's germline CDR1 is SGHRS and CDR2 YFSETQ. The CDR3 is 16 amino acids. The CDR3 nucleotides are TGCGCCAGCAGCTTGTCGCGGACAGGGTACGAAGAGACCCAGTACTTC. Residues: CASSLSRTGYEETQYF.

This clone has only one observation. This chain connects TRBV30 to TRBJ2-3; 9 nucleotides agree with TRBD2. Trimming cost V 5 bases and J 5 bases; bases outside gene matches: 5. The germline V gene encodes CDR1 GTSNPN and CDR2 SVGIG (reference sequence). This CDR3 is 13 amino acids long. CDR3 sequence (DNA): TGTGCCTGGGGTAGCGGGAGAAGAGATACGCAGTATTTT. It is translated as CAWGSGRRDTQYF. The full variable domain, completed using reference TRBV30 and TRBJ2-3, is SQTIHQWPATLVQPVGSPLSLECTVEGTSNPNLYWYRQAAGRGLQLLFYSVGIGQISSEVPQNLSASRPQDRQFILSSKKLLLSDSGFYLCAWGSGRRDTQYFGPGTRLTVL.

This clone was counted between two and nine times. The chain links TRBV6-5 to TRBJ2-2; TRBD1 agrees at 7 bases. The CDR3 loop spans 15 amino acids. Trimming at V came to 3 bases and at J to 4 bases, leaving 5 bases not matched to a gene. Germline values: CDR1 MNHEY, CDR2 SVGAGI. The CDR3 DNA reads as TGTGCCAGCAGTTATGAGTCAGGGGGCACCGGGGAGCTGTTTTTT. As protein: CASSYESGGTGELFF.

The rearrangement joins TRBV19 to TRBJ1-1; perhaps TRBD1 as D (6 bases). The V gene lost 6 bases and the J gene lost 5 bases, with 22 bases spanning the gap. The germline CDR1 and CDR2 sequences are LNHDA and SQIVND (reference sequence). The CDR3 has 16 residues. This CDR3 is CASSKRRDTPGTEAFF. CDR3 coding DNA: TGTGCCAGTAGCAAACGCCGGGACACCCCTGGGACTGAAGCTTTCTTT. The full variable domain, its missing parts supplied by reference TRBV19 and TRBJ1-1, is DGGITQSPKYLFRKEGQNVTLSCEQNLNHDAMYWYRQDPGQGLRLIYYSQIVNDFQKGDIAEGYSVSREKKESFPLTVTSAQKNPTAFYLCASSKRRDTPGTEAFFGQGTRLTVV.

The chain couples TRBV7-9 to TRBJ2-1, with 9 bases matching TRBD2. CDR1 is SEHNR and CDR2 is FQNEAQ in the germline V gene (reference sequence). V lost 4 bases, J lost 5 bases, and 3 bases stayed unmatched. This CDR3 region has 14 residues. CDR3 protein: CASSSSGTHNEQFF. The CDR3 DNA follows: TGTGCCAGCAGCTCTAGCGGGACCCACAATGAGCAGTTCTTC. The full variable domain, its missing parts supplied by reference TRBV7-9 and TRBJ2-1, is DTGVSQNPRHKITKRGQNVTFRCDPISEHNRLYWYRQTLGQGPEFLTYFQNEAQLEKSRLLSDRFSAERPKGSFSTLEIQRTEQGDSAMYLCASSSSGTHNEQFFGPGTRLTVL.

This clone was found once. The gene calls are TRBV19 and TRBJ1-4, with D possibly matching TRBD1 (6 bases). V gave up 4 bases and J gave up 14 bases, with 17 bases separating them. Germline CDR1 LNHDA, CDR2 SQIVND (reference sequence). There are 13 residues in the CDR3. The chain's CDR3 is CASSRTAPSSLFF. For the CDR3, the DNA is TGTGCCAGTAGTAGGACAGCCCCGTCATCCCTGTTTTTT.

Notes on this clone: At one end the junction does not follow the germline gene, possibly because of a read error. The chain employs TRBV2 and TRBJ1-5; a possible D gene is TRBD1 (6 bases). CDR1 SNHLY and CDR2 FYNNEI come from the germline V gene. CDR3 length equals 15 residues. This CDR3 reads CASSEARTDNQPQNF. Here the CDR3 DNA reads TGTGCCAGCAGTGAAGCGCGGACAGACAATCAGCCCCAGAATTTT.

This clone was seen a handful of times. The chain combines TRBV6-6 with TRBJ2-7; 9 positions agree with TRBD1. J lost 6 bases, V lost 6 bases, and 9 bases had no gene match. The CDR3 loop spans 14 amino acids. CDR1 MNHNY and CDR2 SVGAGI come from the germline V gene (reference sequence). The CDR3 region has the DNA TGTGCCAGCAGCAAGTCGGGGACAGGGACCGAGCAGTACTTC. It codes for CASSKSGTGTEQYF.

The chain uses TRBV2 and TRBJ1-2; tentatively, D is TRBD1 (5 bases). The CDR3 has 14 amino acids. Trimming shortened V by 7 bases and J by 3 bases, and 15 bases separated the two germline ends. Germline lookup yields CDR1 SNHLY and CDR2 FYNNEI. The CDR3 coding sequence is TGTGCCAGCAAACCCCAGGGTGTCGACTATGGCTACACCTTC. As protein: CASKPQGVDYGYTF.

CDR3 in amino acids: CASSPTSVLYEQYF. The DNA for the CDR3 is TGTGCCAGCTCACCGACTAGCGTTCTCTACGAGCAGTACTTC. The gene calls are TRBV18 and TRBJ2-7, with 8 bases that match TRBD2. Per the germline V gene, CDR1 is KGHSH and CDR2 is LQKENI. Losses at the gene ends were 3 bases for V and 3 bases for J; bases not matched to a gene: 4. CDR3 size: 14 residues.

This chain uses TRBV9 with TRBJ2-7, with D unresolved. CDR1 SGDLS and CDR2 YYNGEE come from the germline V gene. CDR3 length equals 15 residues. Deletions cut 4 bases from V and 2 bases from J, with 16 bases between. DNA for the CDR3: TGTGCCAGCAGCCCCCCCCACAGCCTTACCTACGAGCAGTACTTC. It yields the protein CASSPPHSLTYEQYF.

On this clone itself: The germline gene is not matched at one end of the junction; a read error may be the cause. Other DNA sequences from this sample encode an identical CDR3 as well. This sequence joins TRBV5-1 and TRBJ2-3; 8 bases line up with TRBD2. The CDR3 has 15 amino acids. Per the germline V gene, CDR1 is SGHRS and CDR2 is YFSETQ. The CDR3 DNA sequence: TGCGCCAGCAGCTTAGGACTAGCATCCACAGATACGCAGTACTTT. This gives the protein CASSLGLASTDTQYF.